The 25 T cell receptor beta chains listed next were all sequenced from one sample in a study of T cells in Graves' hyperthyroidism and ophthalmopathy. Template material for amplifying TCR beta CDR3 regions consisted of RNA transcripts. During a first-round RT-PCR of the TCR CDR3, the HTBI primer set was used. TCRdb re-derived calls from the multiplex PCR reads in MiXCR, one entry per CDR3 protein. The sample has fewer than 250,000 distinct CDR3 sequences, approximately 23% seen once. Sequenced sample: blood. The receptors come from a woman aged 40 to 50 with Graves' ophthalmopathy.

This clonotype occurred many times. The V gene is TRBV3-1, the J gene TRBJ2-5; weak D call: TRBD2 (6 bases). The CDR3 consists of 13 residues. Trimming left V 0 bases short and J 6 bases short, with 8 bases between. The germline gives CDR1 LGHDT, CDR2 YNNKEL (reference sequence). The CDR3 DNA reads TGTGCCAGCAGCCAAGATGCGGGGCAGACCCAGTACTTC. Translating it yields CASSQDAGQTQYF.

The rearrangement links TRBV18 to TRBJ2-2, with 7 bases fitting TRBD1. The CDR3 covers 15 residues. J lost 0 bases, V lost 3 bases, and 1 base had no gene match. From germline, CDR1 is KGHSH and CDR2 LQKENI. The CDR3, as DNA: TGTGCCAGCTCACCGGGACAGACGAACACCGGGGAGCTGTTTTTT. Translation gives CASSPGQTNTGELFF. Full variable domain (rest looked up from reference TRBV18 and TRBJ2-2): NAGVMQNPRHLVRRRGQEARLRCSPMKGHSHVYWYRQLPEEGLKFMVYLQKENIIDESGMPKERFSAEFPKEGPSILRIQQVVRGDSAAYFCASSPGQTNTGELFFGEGSRLTVL.

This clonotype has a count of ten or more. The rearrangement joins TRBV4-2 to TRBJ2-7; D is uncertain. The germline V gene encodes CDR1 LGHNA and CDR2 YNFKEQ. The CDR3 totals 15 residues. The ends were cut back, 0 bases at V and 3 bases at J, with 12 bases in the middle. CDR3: CASSQDAMSSYEQYF. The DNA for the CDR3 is TGTGCCAGCAGCCAAGATGCCATGAGCAGCTACGAGCAGTACTTC.

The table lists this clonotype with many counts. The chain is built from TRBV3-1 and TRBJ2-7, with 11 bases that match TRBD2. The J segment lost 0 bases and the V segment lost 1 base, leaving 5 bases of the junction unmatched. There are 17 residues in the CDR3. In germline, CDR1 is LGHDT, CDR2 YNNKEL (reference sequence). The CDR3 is CASSQAFGTSGSYEQYF. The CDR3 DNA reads TGTGCCAGCAGCCAAGCCTTCGGGACTAGCGGCTCCTACGAGCAGTACTTC.

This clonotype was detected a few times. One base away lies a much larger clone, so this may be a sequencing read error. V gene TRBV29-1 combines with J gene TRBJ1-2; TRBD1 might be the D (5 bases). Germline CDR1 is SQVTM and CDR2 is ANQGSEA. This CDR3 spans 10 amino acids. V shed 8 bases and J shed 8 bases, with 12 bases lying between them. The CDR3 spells CSFGGEGYTF. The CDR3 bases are TGCAGCTTCGGAGGGGAAGGCTACACCTTC. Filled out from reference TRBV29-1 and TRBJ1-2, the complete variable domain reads SAVISQKPSRDICQRGTSLTIQCQVDSQVTMMFWYRQQPGQSLTLIATANQGSEATYESGFVIDKFPISRPNLTFSTLTVSNMSPEDSSIYLCSFGGEGYTFGSGTRLTVV.

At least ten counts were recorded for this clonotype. The CDR3 DNA reads TGTGCCACCAGTCACCCGACAGGGGCCACCGGGGAGCTGTTTTTT. This translates into CATSHPTGATGELFF. The V and J genes are TRBV24-1 and TRBJ2-2, with 8 nucleotides matching TRBD1. Trimming removed 6 bases from V and 4 bases from J; junction bases left unmatched: 6. The CDR3 length is 15 residues. CDR1 and CDR2 (germline): KGHDR, SFDVKD.

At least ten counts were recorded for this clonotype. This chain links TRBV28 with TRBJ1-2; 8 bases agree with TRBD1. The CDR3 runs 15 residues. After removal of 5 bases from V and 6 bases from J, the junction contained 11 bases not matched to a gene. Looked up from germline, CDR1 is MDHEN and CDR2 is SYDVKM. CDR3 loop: CASSPLDRERDGYTF. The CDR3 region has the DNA TGTGCCAGCAGTCCTTTGGACAGGGAGCGCGATGGCTACACCTTC.

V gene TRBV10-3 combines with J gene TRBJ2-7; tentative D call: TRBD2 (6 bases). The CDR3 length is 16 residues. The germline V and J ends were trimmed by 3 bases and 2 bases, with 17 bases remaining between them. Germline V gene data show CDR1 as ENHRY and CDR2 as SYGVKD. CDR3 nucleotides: TGTGCCATCAGTGACCCCAGCCGCGCGGGGACCTACGAGCAGTACTTC. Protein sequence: CAISDPSRAGTYEQYF.

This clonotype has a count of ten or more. The CDR3 DNA reads as TGTGCCAGCACCCTAAGAACAGGGGGAAACTATGGCTACACCTTC. Amino acid sequence: CASTLRTGGNYGYTF. The V gene is TRBV2, the J gene TRBJ1-2; 8 nucleotides agree with TRBD1. This CDR3 spans 15 amino acids. The germline V gene encodes CDR1 SNHLY and CDR2 FYNNEI. V shed 7 bases and J 2 bases; nucleotides not matched to a gene: 9.

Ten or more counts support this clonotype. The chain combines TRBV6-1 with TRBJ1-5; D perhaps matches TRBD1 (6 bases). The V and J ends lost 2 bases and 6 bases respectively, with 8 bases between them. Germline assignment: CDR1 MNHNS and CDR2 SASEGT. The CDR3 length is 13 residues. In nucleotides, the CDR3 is TGTGCCAGCAGTGAAACAGGGAGTCAGCCCCAGCATTTT. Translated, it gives CASSETGSQPQHF.

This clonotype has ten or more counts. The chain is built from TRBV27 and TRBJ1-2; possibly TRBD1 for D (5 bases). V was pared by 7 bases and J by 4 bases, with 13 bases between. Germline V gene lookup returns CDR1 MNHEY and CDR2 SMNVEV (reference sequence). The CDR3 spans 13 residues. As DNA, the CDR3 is TGTGCCAGCACTAACGGGGGGGGCTATGGCTACACCTTC. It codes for CASTNGGGYGYTF.

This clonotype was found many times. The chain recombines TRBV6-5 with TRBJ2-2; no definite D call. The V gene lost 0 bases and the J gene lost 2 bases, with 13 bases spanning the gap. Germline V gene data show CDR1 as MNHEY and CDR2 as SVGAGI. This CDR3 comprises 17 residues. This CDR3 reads CASSYSPPGINTGELFF. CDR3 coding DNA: TGTGCCAGCAGTTACTCCCCACCTGGGATCAACACCGGGGAGCTGTTTTTT.

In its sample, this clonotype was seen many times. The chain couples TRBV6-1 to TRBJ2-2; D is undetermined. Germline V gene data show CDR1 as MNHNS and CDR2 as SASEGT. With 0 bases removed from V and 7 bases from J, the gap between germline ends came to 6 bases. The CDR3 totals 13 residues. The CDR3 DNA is TGTGCCAGCAGTGAAGCGTGGGTCGGGGAGCTGTTTTTT. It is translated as CASSEAWVGELFF.

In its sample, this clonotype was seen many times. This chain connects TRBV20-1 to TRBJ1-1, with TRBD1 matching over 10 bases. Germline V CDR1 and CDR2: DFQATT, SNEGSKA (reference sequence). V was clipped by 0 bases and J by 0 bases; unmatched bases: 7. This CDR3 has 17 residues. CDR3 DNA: TGCAGTGCTAGAGACCCCTTGACAGGGGGCCTGAACACTGAAGCTTTCTTT. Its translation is CSARDPLTGGLNTEAFF.

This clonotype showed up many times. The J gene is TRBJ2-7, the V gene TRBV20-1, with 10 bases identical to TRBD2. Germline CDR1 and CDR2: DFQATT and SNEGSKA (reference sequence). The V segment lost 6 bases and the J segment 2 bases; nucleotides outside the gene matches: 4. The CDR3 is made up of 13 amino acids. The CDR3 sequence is CSAISGRAYEQYF. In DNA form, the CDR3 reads TGCAGTGCGATCAGCGGGAGGGCCTACGAGCAGTACTTC.

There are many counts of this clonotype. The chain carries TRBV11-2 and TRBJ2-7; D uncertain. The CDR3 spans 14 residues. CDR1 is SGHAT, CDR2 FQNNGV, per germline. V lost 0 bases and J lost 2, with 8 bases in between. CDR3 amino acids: CASSLDAVTYEQYF. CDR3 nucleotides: TGTGCCAGCAGCTTAGATGCCGTAACCTACGAGCAGTACTTC.

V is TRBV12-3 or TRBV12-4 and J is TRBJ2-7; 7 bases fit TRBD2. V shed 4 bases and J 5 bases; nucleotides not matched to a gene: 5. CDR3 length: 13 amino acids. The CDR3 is CASSYGGSHEQYF. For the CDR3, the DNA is TGTGCCAGCAGTTACGGCGGGAGTCACGAGCAGTACTTC.

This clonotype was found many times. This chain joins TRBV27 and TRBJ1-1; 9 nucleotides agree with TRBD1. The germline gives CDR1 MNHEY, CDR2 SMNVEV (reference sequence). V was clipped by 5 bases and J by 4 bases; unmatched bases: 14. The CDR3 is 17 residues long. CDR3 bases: TGTGCCAGCAGTACCCGGGACAGGGTAGGGGTCGGCACTGAAGCTTTCTTT. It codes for CASSTRDRVGVGTEAFF.

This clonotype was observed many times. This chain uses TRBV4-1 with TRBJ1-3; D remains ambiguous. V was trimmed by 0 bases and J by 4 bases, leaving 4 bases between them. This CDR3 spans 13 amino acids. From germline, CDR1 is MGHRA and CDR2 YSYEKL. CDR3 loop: CASSQDKGNTIYF. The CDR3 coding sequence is TGCGCCAGCAGCCAAGATAAGGGAAACACCATATATTTT.

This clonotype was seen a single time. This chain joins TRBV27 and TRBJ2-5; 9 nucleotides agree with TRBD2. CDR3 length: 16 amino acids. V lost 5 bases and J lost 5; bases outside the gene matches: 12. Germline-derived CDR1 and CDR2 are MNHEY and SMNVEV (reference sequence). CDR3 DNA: TGTGCCAGCAGTGCCCCCCCGGCTAGCGGGGCCGAGACCCAGTACTTC. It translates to CASSAPPASGAETQYF.

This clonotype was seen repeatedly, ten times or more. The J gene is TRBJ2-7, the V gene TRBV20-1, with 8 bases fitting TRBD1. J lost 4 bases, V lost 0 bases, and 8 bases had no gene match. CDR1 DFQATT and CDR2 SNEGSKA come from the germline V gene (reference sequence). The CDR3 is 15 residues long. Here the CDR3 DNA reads TGCAGTGCTAGAGATCGATCGGACAGGGCATACGAGCAGTACTTC. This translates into CSARDRSDRAYEQYF.

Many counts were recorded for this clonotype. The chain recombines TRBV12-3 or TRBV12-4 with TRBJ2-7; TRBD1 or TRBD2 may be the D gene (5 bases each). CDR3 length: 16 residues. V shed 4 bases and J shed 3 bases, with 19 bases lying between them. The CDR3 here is CASSSDRYRGHYEQYF. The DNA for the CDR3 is TGTGCCAGCAGTTCCGACCGGTACCGGGGCCACTACGAGCAGTACTTC.

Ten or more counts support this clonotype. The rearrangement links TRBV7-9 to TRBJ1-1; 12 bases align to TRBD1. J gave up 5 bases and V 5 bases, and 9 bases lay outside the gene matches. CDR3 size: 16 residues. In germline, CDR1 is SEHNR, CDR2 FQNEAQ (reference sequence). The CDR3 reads CASSDRDRGLVTEAFF. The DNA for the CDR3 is TGTGCCAGCAGCGACCGGGACAGGGGGCTGGTGACTGAAGCTTTCTTT. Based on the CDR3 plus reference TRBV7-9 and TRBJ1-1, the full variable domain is DTGVSQNPRHKITKRGQNVTFRCDPISEHNRLYWYRQTLGQGPEFLTYFQNEAQLEKSRLLSDRFSAERPKGSFSTLEIQRTEQGDSAMYLCASSDRDRGLVTEAFFGQGTRLTVV.

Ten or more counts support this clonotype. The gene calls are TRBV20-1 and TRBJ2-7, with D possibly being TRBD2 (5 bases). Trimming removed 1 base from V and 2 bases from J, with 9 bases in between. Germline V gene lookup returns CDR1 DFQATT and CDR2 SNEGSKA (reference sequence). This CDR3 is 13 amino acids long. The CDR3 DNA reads TGCAGTGCTAGAGCGGGGTCCCCCTACGAGCAGTACTTC. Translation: CSARAGSPYEQYF.

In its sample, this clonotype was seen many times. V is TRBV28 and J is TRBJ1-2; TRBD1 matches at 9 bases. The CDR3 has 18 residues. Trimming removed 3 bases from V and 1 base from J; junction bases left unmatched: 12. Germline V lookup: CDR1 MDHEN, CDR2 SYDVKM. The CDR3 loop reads CASSLVRDRVFGNYGYTF. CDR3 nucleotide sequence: TGTGCCAGCAGTTTGGTCCGGGACAGGGTGTTTGGTAACTATGGCTACACCTTC.